This T cell receptor (beta chain) is from a study of response to subunit inactivated influenza vaccine. Study-wide findings and caveats: Seasonal influenza vaccination, on each occasion, was suggested by the authors to recruit few new T cells.

The CDR3 sequence is 15 residues long. The germline gives CDR1 SGHAT, CDR2 FQNNGV. The junction had 11 bases not matched to a gene; V was cut back by 5 bases and J by 5 bases. Only a few counts were recorded for this clonotype. Antigen: not known. Each CDR3 protein gets one entry after TCRdb re-called the RT-PCR reads with MiXCR. This repertoire shows approximately 500,000 distinct CDR3 sequences, around 15% found once; its top ten account for around 10%. This material consisted of PBMCs from blood, taken about 13 days after vaccination. This chain uses TRBV11-2 with TRBJ2-5; 7 nucleotides line up with TRBD2. The receptor was isolated from a man aged 45 to 65 who received an inactivated influenza vaccine. The CDR3 spells CASSPGTTLRETQYF. In DNA form, the CDR3 reads TGTGCCAGCAGCCCGGGGACTACCCTCAGGGAGACCCAGTACTTC.